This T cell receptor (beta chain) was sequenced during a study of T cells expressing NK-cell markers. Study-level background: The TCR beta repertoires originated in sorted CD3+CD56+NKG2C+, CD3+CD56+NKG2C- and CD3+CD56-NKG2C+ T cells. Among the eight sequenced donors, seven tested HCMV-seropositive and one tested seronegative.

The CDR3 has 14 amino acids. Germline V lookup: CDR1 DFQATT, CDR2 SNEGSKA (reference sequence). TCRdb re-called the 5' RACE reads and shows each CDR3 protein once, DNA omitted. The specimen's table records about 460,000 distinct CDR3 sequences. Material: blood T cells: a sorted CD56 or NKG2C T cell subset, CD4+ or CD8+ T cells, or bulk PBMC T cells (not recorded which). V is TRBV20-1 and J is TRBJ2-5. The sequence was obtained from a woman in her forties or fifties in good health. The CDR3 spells CSARPVKSFETQYF.